The 28 T cell receptor beta chains given below trace back to one sample, sequenced in a study of identical twins. Each CDR3 protein is one row after TCRdb ran MiXCR on the 5' RACE reads. The data hold hundreds of thousands of distinct CDR3 sequences, with about 20% observed a single time. This same sample was also part of a study on T cells expressing NK-cell markers.

Sequencing used PBMCs. The receptors derive from a woman younger than 35 in good health.

This clonotype was observed at least ten times. CDR3 protein: CASITGQGHYGYTF. The CDR3 DNA follows: TGTGCCAGCATTACGGGACAGGGCCACTATGGCTACACCTTC. V usage is TRBV6-5 and J usage is TRBJ1-2; TRBD1 matches at 9 bases. V shed 7 bases, J shed 3 bases, and the junction held 6 bases outside the gene matches. Germline CDR1 MNHEY, CDR2 SVGAGI. The CDR3 is 14 residues long.

The chain couples TRBV7-6 to TRBJ2-7; 8 bases agree with TRBD1. The CDR3 extends over 15 amino acids. V lost 5 bases to trimming and J lost 4 bases; unmatched junction nucleotides: 10. Germline loops: CDR1 SGHVS, CDR2 FNYEAQ. In DNA, the CDR3 is TGTGCCAGCAGCCCCCGGACAGGGCCGGATTACGAGCAGTACTTC. Its translation: CASSPRTGPDYEQYF.

The V and J genes are TRBV7-9 and TRBJ2-7; TRBD1 matches at 7 bases. The CDR3 is made up of 17 amino acids. Per germline, CDR1 SEHNR and CDR2 FQNEAQ (reference sequence). V shed 5 bases and J 2 bases; nucleotides not matched to a gene: 15. CDR3 bases: TGTGCCAGCAGCCCCGGGACAGATGAATTACGGCCCTACGAGCAGTACTTC. It encodes CASSPGTDELRPYEQYF. The complete variable domain, with remaining parts taken from reference TRBV7-9 and TRBJ2-7, reads DTGVSQNPRHKITKRGQNVTFRCDPISEHNRLYWYRQTLGQGPEFLTYFQNEAQLEKSRLLSDRFSAERPKGSFSTLEIQRTEQGDSAMYLCASSPGTDELRPYEQYFGPGTRLTVT.

Here the CDR3 reads CASSLPEGGEETQYF. CDR3 sequence (DNA): TGTGCCAGCAGCTTGCCTGAGGGGGGCGAGGAGACCCAGTACTTC. The chain couples TRBV5-6 to TRBJ2-5; D possibly matches TRBD1 or TRBD2 (6 bases each). Germline values: CDR1 SGHDT, CDR2 YYEEEE. V lost 1 base, J lost 5 bases, and 15 bases lay in between. The CDR3 consists of 15 residues.

The chain is built from TRBV12-3 or TRBV12-4 and TRBJ2-3, with 7 positions matching TRBD2. CDR3 length: 16 residues. Trimming removed 6 bases from V and 6 bases from J; junction bases left unmatched: 15. The CDR3 spells CASSRPLTSRGDTQYF. CDR3 in DNA: TGTGCCAGCAGCCGTCCGCTGACTAGCCGCGGGGATACGCAGTATTTT.

This chain connects TRBV6-5 to TRBJ2-5, with no clear D. The V gene's germline CDR1 is MNHEY and CDR2 SVGAGI. The CDR3 consists of 13 residues. The V end was cut by 2 bases, the J end by 4 bases, with 8 bases between. CDR3 loop: CASSYLLGETQYF. Here the CDR3 DNA reads TGTGCCAGCAGTTACCTGCTAGGAGAGACCCAGTACTTC.

This clonotype occurred a few times. J is TRBJ1-2 and V is TRBV7-2, with D uncertain. V was clipped by 1 base and J by 8 bases, with 11 bases between them. The length of the CDR3 is 13 residues. Germline V lookup: CDR1 SGHTA, CDR2 FQGNSA. The CDR3 region has the DNA TGTGCCAGCAGCTTAGTTGCGGAGAGAGGCTACACCTTC. This sequence encodes CASSLVAERGYTF.

Comment on this clonotype: The junction does not match germline at one end; this may be a read error. The V and J genes are TRBV12-3 or TRBV12-4 and TRBJ2-6; D is possibly TRBD1 (6 bases). CDR3 length: 18 amino acids. CDR3 nucleotides: TGTGCCTGCAGTTTAGGTGGACAGCTCCTATCTGGGGCCAACGTCCTGACTTTC. Amino acid sequence: CACSLGGQLLSGANVLTF.

V and J are TRBV18 and TRBJ1-2; D uncertain. The CDR3 totals 12 residues. V was cut by 2 bases and J by 3 bases, with 4 bases left in between. Germline loops: CDR1 KGHSH, CDR2 LQKENI. The CDR3 loop reads CASSPEDYGYTF. CDR3 nucleotides: TGTGCCAGCTCACCAGAGGACTATGGCTACACCTTC.

This CDR3 is CSAGGVGGETQYF. The CDR3 DNA is TGCAGTGCTGGCGGCGTGGGCGGGGAGACCCAGTACTTC. The V call is TRBV20-1, the J call TRBJ2-5, with D possibly being TRBD2 (5 bases). This CDR3 spans 13 amino acids. Looked up from germline, CDR1 is DFQATT and CDR2 is SNEGSKA (reference sequence). V lost 5 bases and J 5 bases, leaving 15 bases between the germline ends.

The gene calls are TRBV12-3 or TRBV12-4 and TRBJ2-1; D call uncertain. The CDR3 has 11 amino acids. Trimming removed 4 bases at V and 8 bases at J, with 6 bases between. The CDR3 region is CASSWADEQFF. The DNA for the CDR3 is TGTGCCAGCAGTTGGGCGGATGAGCAGTTCTTC.

The chain is built from TRBV28 and TRBJ2-7; 8 bases are a match to TRBD2. Germline V gives CDR1 MDHEN, CDR2 SYDVKM. The trim removed 1 base at V and 3 bases at J, leaving 17 bases unmatched. The CDR3 totals 19 residues. The CDR3 nucleotides are TGTGCCAGCAGTTTATCCTCGGGACTAGGTTCTTTGTGGGACTACGAGCAGTACTTC. Translated: CASSLSSGLGSLWDYEQYF.

The rearrangement links TRBV5-1 to TRBJ2-4, with a weak D call TRBD2 (6 bases). This CDR3 contains 15 residues. Looked up from germline, CDR1 is SGHRS and CDR2 is YFSETQ. V dropped 3 bases and J dropped 6 bases, with 16 bases sitting between them. CDR3 bases: TGCGCCAGCAGCTCGTACGCCGGGACTTTAAACATTCAGTACTTC. Translated, it gives CASSSYAGTLNIQYF.

The chain is built from TRBV20-1 and TRBJ2-5; the match to TRBD2 covers 11 bases. The CDR3 length is 13 residues. V shed 7 bases, J shed 8 bases, and the junction held 9 bases outside the gene matches. Germline-derived CDR1 and CDR2 are DFQATT and SNEGSKA (reference sequence). CDR3 loop: CSGLAGGRETQYF. CDR3 coding DNA: TGCAGTGGGCTAGCGGGAGGAAGAGAAACCCAGTACTTC.

This clonotype was counted at least ten times. V usage is TRBV13 and J usage is TRBJ2-1, with no clear D. Between the trimmed V and J ends, which lost 5 bases and 0 bases, there was a span of 11 bases. Germline lookup yields CDR1 PRHDT and CDR2 FYEKMQ (reference sequence). There are 15 residues in the CDR3. In DNA form, the CDR3 reads TGTGCCAGCAGCCCCGACCTAAGCTCCTACAATGAGCAGTTCTTC. Residues: CASSPDLSSYNEQFF. Full variable domain (remainder filled in from reference TRBV13 and TRBJ2-1): AAGVIQSPRHLIKEKRETATLKCYPIPRHDTVYWYQQGPGQDPQFLISFYEKMQSDKGSIPDRFSAQQFSDYHSELNMSSLELGDSALYFCASSPDLSSYNEQFFGPGTRLTVL.

This sequence joins TRBV10-3 and TRBJ2-7; 7 bases fit TRBD1. This CDR3 has 14 amino acids. Germline lookup yields CDR1 ENHRY and CDR2 SYGVKD. V shed 0 bases and J 8 bases; nucleotides not matched to a gene: 7. The chain's CDR3 is CAISESTGQVKQYF. The CDR3 DNA sequence: TGTGCCATCAGTGAGTCGACTGGACAGGTGAAGCAGTACTTC.

This clonotype was detected only a few times. The chain links TRBV14 to TRBJ2-1; D remains ambiguous. This CDR3 is 16 amino acids long. Between the trimmed V and J ends, which lost 1 base and 8 bases, there was a span of 18 bases. The V gene's germline CDR1 is SGHDN and CDR2 FVKESK. CDR3 sequence: CASSQVGLGLTYEQFF. The CDR3 DNA reads TGTGCCAGCAGCCAAGTCGGCCTAGGCCTTACATATGAGCAGTTCTTC.

The CDR3 nucleotides are TGTGCCAGCAGCCGTCCGGAGGGAAATTCACCCCTCCACTTT. Protein product: CASSRPEGNSPLHF. The chain links TRBV7-2 to TRBJ1-6; D gene ambiguous. The V end lost 5 bases, the J end lost 7 bases, and 12 bases lay between the germline ends. The CDR3 is 14 amino acids. The V gene's germline CDR1 is SGHTA and CDR2 FQGNSA.

This clonotype was observed a few times. The chain couples TRBV5-1 to TRBJ2-3; a possible D gene is TRBD2 (6 bases). V was pared by 2 bases and J by 2 bases, with 9 bases between. Germline CDR1 reads SGHRS; CDR2 reads YFSETQ. The CDR3 sequence is 14 residues long. The CDR3 reads CASSFGRSTDTQYF. CDR3 coding DNA: TGCGCCAGCAGCTTCGGGAGATCCACAGATACGCAGTATTTT.

The genes are TRBV19 and TRBJ2-1, with TRBD2 identical over 8 bases. V shed 1 base and J 4 bases; nucleotides not matched to a gene: 3. Germline CDR1 reads LNHDA; CDR2 reads SQIVND (reference sequence). This CDR3 region has 15 residues. The DNA of the CDR3 is TGTGCCAGTAGTATAGTCGGGGGGGTTTACAATGAGCAGTTCTTC. Translated, it gives CASSIVGGVYNEQFF. Full variable domain (remainder filled in from reference TRBV19 and TRBJ2-1): DGGITQSPKYLFRKEGQNVTLSCEQNLNHDAMYWYRQDPGQGLRLIYYSQIVNDFQKGDIAEGYSVSREKKESFPLTVTSAQKNPTAFYLCASSIVGGVYNEQFFGPGTRLTVL.

The rearrangement links TRBV5-1 to TRBJ1-1, with TRBD1 as a possible D gene (6 bases). From germline, CDR1 is SGHRS and CDR2 YFSETQ. V lost 1 base and J lost 5, with 21 bases in between. The CDR3 has 17 amino acids. CDR3 in DNA: TGCGCCAGCAGCTTGTTGACAGGTGAAGGAATGGGAACTGAAGCTTTCTTT. This encodes CASSLLTGEGMGTEAFF.

This clonotype was recorded a few times. This chain joins TRBV10-1 and TRBJ2-7, with 7 bases identical to TRBD1. There are 14 residues in the CDR3. The J segment lost 3 bases and the V segment lost 3 bases, leaving 5 bases of the junction unmatched. CDR1 is WNHNN and CDR2 is SYGVQD in the germline V gene (reference sequence). CDR3 in DNA: TGCGCCAGCAGTGAAGGGGACAGCGTCTACGAGCAGTACTTC. Translated, it gives CASSEGDSVYEQYF.

There are a few counts of this clonotype. The chain employs TRBV6-2 or TRBV6-3 and TRBJ2-7; 8 bases agree with TRBD2. This CDR3 comprises 15 residues. V lost 7 bases and J lost 6; bases outside the gene matches: 14. Germline V gene data show CDR1 as MNHEY and CDR2 as SVGEGT. As DNA, the CDR3 is TGTGCCAGCAAGGGTAGCGGGAAGACTGCTGGCGAGCAGTACTTC. Its protein is CASKGSGKTAGEQYF.

The chain combines TRBV5-1 with TRBJ2-7; D remains unclear. CDR1 and CDR2 from the germline V gene are SGHRS and YFSETQ. Trimming shortened V by 1 base and J by 5 bases, and 7 bases separated the two germline ends. There are 12 residues in the CDR3. The CDR3 reads CASSLLNDEQYF. CDR3 nucleotide sequence: TGCGCCAGCAGCTTGCTTAACGACGAGCAGTACTTC.

In nucleotides, the CDR3 is TGCGCCAGCAGCCTATACGGGACAACCAACACCGGGGAGCTGTTTTTT. Its translation is CASSLYGTTNTGELFF. The V and J genes are TRBV5-1 and TRBJ2-2, with D maybe TRBD1 (6 bases). Germline V gene sequence: CDR1 SGHRS, CDR2 YFSETQ. The CDR3 is 16 residues long. V lost 4 bases, J lost 2 bases, and 15 bases lay in between.

This clonotype was counted between two and nine times. This chain uses TRBV25-1 with TRBJ2-6, with D uncertain. Trimming took 6 bases from V and 0 from J, leaving 12 bases between them. This CDR3 has 16 residues. Looked up from germline, CDR1 is MGHDK and CDR2 is SYGVNS. The CDR3 sequence: CASSLSRSSGANVLTF. DNA of the CDR3: TGTGCCAGCAGCCTCAGCCGAAGCTCTGGGGCCAACGTCCTGACTTTC.

CDR3 in amino acids: CASSSQHWTSGYTGELFF. CDR3 nucleotides: TGTGCCAGCAGCTCCCAACACTGGACTAGCGGTTACACCGGGGAGCTGTTTTTT. V usage is TRBV11-1 and J usage is TRBJ2-2, with 10 bases lining up with TRBD2. CDR1 is SGHAT and CDR2 is FQDESV in the germline V gene (reference sequence). The length of the CDR3 is 18 residues. V lost 4 bases to trimming and J lost 3 bases; unmatched junction nucleotides: 11. Combining the CDR3 with reference TRBV11-1 and TRBJ2-2 gives the whole variable domain EAEVAQSPRYKITEKSQAVAFWCDPISGHATLYWYRQILGQGPELLVQFQDESVVDDSQLPKDRFSAERLKGVDSTLKIQPAELGDSAMYLCASSSQHWTSGYTGELFFGEGSRLTVL.

The V gene is TRBV7-2, the J gene TRBJ1-2; D might be TRBD1 (6 bases). The germline V gene encodes CDR1 SGHTA and CDR2 FQGNSA. The CDR3 loop spans 13 amino acids. The V end lost 5 bases, the J end lost 7 bases, and 14 bases lay between the germline ends. The CDR3 nucleotides read TGTGCCAGCAGCACCCCCCAGGGGTTTGGCTACACCTTC. Translation: CASSTPQGFGYTF.